The 31 T cell receptor beta chains given below trace back to one sample, sequenced in a study of blood T cell repertoires in COVID-19. This table comes from immunoSEQ multiplex PCR, and its TCRdb copy is limited to in-frame clones, with some not included. The profile shows around 100,000 clones, approximately 85% of them singletons. The sample was peripheral blood. Receptors originate from a middle-aged man with acute or convalescent COVID-19.

The gene calls are TRBV18 and TRBJ1-1; 11 nucleotides align to TRBD1. CDR1 is KGHSH, CDR2 LQKENI, per germline. V trimming: 6 bases; J trimming: 5 bases; junction bases outside the gene matches: 11. This CDR3 is built from 16 residues. CDR3 DNA sequence: TGTGCCAGCTCTCCAGGACAGGGGGCTATGGGAACTGAAGCTTTCTTT. Amino acid sequence: CASSPGQGAMGTEAFF.

The chain joins TRBV28 to TRBJ2-2; 7 bases align to TRBD1. The CDR3 is 14 amino acids. Trimming removed 7 bases from V and 7 bases from J; junction bases left unmatched: 9. Germline assignment: CDR1 MDHEN and CDR2 SYDVKM. CDR3 amino acids: CASTYRGDDGELFF. DNA of the CDR3: TGTGCCAGCACCTACAGGGGAGACGACGGGGAGCTGTTTTTT.

The chain employs TRBV5-4 and TRBJ2-7; 8 nucleotides agree with TRBD1. Germline CDR1 and CDR2: SGHNT and YYREEE (reference sequence). The CDR3 is 14 amino acids. The V segment lost 4 bases and the J segment 4 bases; nucleotides outside the gene matches: 7. CDR3 nucleotides: TGTGCCAGCAGCCCGCCCGGGACAGGATACGAGCAGTACTTC. It encodes CASSPPGTGYEQYF.

This clone has just a few counts. The chain joins TRBV7-2 to TRBJ2-3, with TRBD2 identical over 8 bases. The junction had 9 bases not matched to a gene; V was cut back by 5 bases and J by 5 bases. Germline V gene sequence: CDR1 SGHTA, CDR2 FQGNSA. This CDR3 is 15 amino acids long. The DNA for the CDR3 is TGTGCCAGCAGCGGATATCACGGGGGGGAAGATACGCAGTATTTT. Its translation: CASSGYHGGEDTQYF.

The rearrangement uses TRBV4-1 and TRBJ2-2; possible D gene TRBD1, 6 bases. This CDR3 is built from 14 residues. V was shortened by 4 bases and J by 5 bases, with 11 bases between the two germline ends. CDR1 is MGHRA, CDR2 YSYEKL, per germline. This chain's CDR3 is CASSRLRGTGELFF. The CDR3 nucleotides read TGCGCCAGCAGCCGCTTGAGGGGGACCGGGGAGCTGTTTTTT.

V gene TRBV5-1 combines with J gene TRBJ2-5, with D possibly TRBD2 on 6 matching bases. Germline V CDR1 and CDR2: SGHRS, YFSETQ. This CDR3 is built from 13 residues. Trimming stripped 4 bases from V and 6 bases from J, with 13 bases between. The CDR3 sequence is CASSQEGVQTQYF. CDR3 coding DNA: TGCGCCAGCAGCCAGGAGGGCGTCCAGACCCAGTACTTC.

The chain employs TRBV6-5 and TRBJ2-1; no clear D. The germline V gene encodes CDR1 MNHEY and CDR2 SVGAGI. With 0 bases removed from V and 7 bases from J, the gap between germline ends came to 4 bases. The CDR3 is 12 residues long. The CDR3 nucleotides read TGTGCCAGCAGTTACTCGACAAATGAGCAGTTCTTC. It is translated as CASSYSTNEQFF.

The rearrangement uses TRBV5-6 and TRBJ2-1, with 11 bases fitting TRBD2. This CDR3 comprises 16 residues. The V gene end was trimmed by 7 bases and the J gene end by 4 bases; junction bases not matched to a gene: 10. CDR1 is SGHDT and CDR2 is YYEEEE in the germline V gene. DNA of the CDR3: TGTGCCAGCGGCGCGGCCGGGACTAGCGGTTACAATGAGCAGTTCTTC. Its translation: CASGAAGTSGYNEQFF.

Here the CDR3 reads CATTRGGLPASSEQFF. DNA for the CDR3: TGTGCCACCACGAGGGGGGGTTTGCCAGCCTCTAGTGAGCAGTTCTTC. This sequence joins TRBV15 and TRBJ2-1; D is perhaps TRBD2 (7 bases). The CDR3 has 16 amino acids. V was shortened by 7 bases and J by 9 bases, with 25 bases between the two germline ends. Per germline, CDR1 LNHNV and CDR2 YYDKDF (reference sequence). The entire variable domain, with the rest obtained from reference TRBV15 and TRBJ2-1, is as follows: DAMVIQNPRYQVTQFGKPVTLSCSQTLNHNVMYWYQQKSSQAPKLLFHYYDKDFNNEADTPDNFQSRRPNTSFCFLDIRSPGLGDTAMYLCATTRGGLPASSEQFFGPGTRLTVL.

The J gene is TRBJ1-1, the V gene TRBV27; TRBD1 aligns across 9 bases. This CDR3 is built from 15 residues. CDR1 is MNHEY, CDR2 SMNVEV, per germline (reference sequence). The ends lost 4 bases at V and 7 bases at J; junction bases unmatched: 10. The CDR3 coding sequence is TGTGCCAGCAGTTCCCCGGGACAGGGACTACATGAAGCTTTCTTT. Translated, it gives CASSSPGQGLHEAFF.

Relative to its sample, this clone is medium-sized. The J gene is TRBJ2-5, the V gene TRBV7-9; D is ambiguous. The V gene lost 7 bases and the J gene lost 7 bases, with 10 bases spanning the gap. The CDR3 has 11 amino acids. The germline V gene has CDR1 SEHNR and CDR2 FQNEAQ (reference sequence). The DNA for the CDR3 is TGTGCCAGCATCCCGGTGTCGACCCAGTACTTC. Amino acids: CASIPVSTQYF.

The chain combines TRBV6-4 with TRBJ2-1, with D uncertain. From germline, CDR1 is MRHNA and CDR2 SNTAGT. V lost 9 bases and J lost 8, with 20 bases in between. The CDR3 is 14 residues long. CDR3 sequence: CARDLATTPDEQFF. CDR3 bases: TGTGCCAGAGATTTGGCTACTACCCCGGATGAGCAGTTCTTC.

The J gene is TRBJ2-7, the V gene TRBV6-5, with 7 bases identical to TRBD1. The CDR3 extends over 11 amino acids. From germline, CDR1 is MNHEY and CDR2 SVGAGI. CDR3 sequence (DNA): TGTTGGACAGGCTCTCTGGGGGAGCAGTACTTC. Translating gives CWTGSLGEQYF.

This clone was observed once. The chain combines TRBV6-5 with TRBJ1-3; maybe TRBD1 (5 bases). The CDR3 loop spans 15 amino acids. From germline, CDR1 is MNHEY and CDR2 SVGAGI. The V gene lost 8 bases and the J gene lost 0 bases, with 14 bases spanning the gap. This chain's CDR3 is CASRTTASSGNTIYF. The CDR3 region has the DNA TGTGCCAGCCGAACGACAGCGAGCTCTGGAAACACCATATATTTT.

The rearrangement joins TRBV21-1 to TRBJ1-6; TRBD1 is the table's D call and was not checked against the DNA. TRBV21-1 is noted as a pseudogene. CDR3 length: 15 residues. CDR3 sequence reads: CASSPSRGNNSPLHF. For the CDR3, the DNA is TGTGCCAGCAGTCCCTCCAGGGGGAATAATTCACCCCTCCACTTT.

This rearrangement joins TRBV6-2 or TRBV6-3 to TRBJ2-5; 12 bases match TRBD2. Germline lookup yields CDR1 MNHEY and CDR2 SVGEGT. The CDR3 consists of 17 residues. Trimming at V came to 6 bases and at J to 5 bases, leaving 13 bases not matched to a gene. CDR3 DNA: TGTGCCAGCAGCTATGGAGGACTAGCGGGGACCCGGGAGACCCAGTACTTC. It translates to CASSYGGLAGTRETQYF.

The CDR3 reads CASRSQGPQETQYF. CDR3 bases: TGTGCCAGCAGGAGTCAGGGTCCCCAAGAGACCCAGTACTTC. The chain uses TRBV14 and TRBJ2-5, with a tentative D call TRBD1 (5 bases). Trimming pared 6 bases from V and 1 base from J, leaving 12 bases between. Germline CDR1 is SGHDN and CDR2 is FVKESK. This CDR3 is built from 14 residues.

This chain connects TRBV6-2 or TRBV6-3 to TRBJ2-7; TRBD1 matches at 8 bases. With 2 bases clipped from V and 2 bases from J, the junction kept 5 bases outside the gene matches. The CDR3 sequence is 15 residues long. Germline V lookup: CDR1 MNHEY, CDR2 SVGEGT. The CDR3 DNA follows: TGTGCCAGCAGTTACCGGGACAGGTACGCCTACGAGCAGTACTTC. This gives the protein CASSYRDRYAYEQYF.

As concerns this clone: Other nucleotide sequences from this sample produce the same CDR3. The rearrangement uses TRBV29-1 and TRBJ1-1; D unresolved. From germline, CDR1 is SQVTM and CDR2 ANQGSEA. V shed 6 bases and J shed 0 bases, with 8 bases lying between them. CDR3 length: 12 residues. The CDR3 spells CSVADLNTEAFF. The DNA of the CDR3 is TGCAGCGTCGCGGATCTGAACACTGAAGCTTTCTTT. Variable domain in full (rest from reference TRBV29-1 and TRBJ1-1): SAVISQKPSRDICQRGTSLTIQCQVDSQVTMMFWYRQQPGQSLTLIATANQGSEATYESGFVIDKFPISRPNLTFSTLTVSNMSPEDSSIYLCSVADLNTEAFFGQGTRLTVV.

This chain connects TRBV2 to TRBJ2-7, with D hard to call. The CDR3 runs to 10 residues. Looked up from germline, CDR1 is SNHLY and CDR2 is FYNNEI. Between the trimmed V and J ends, which lost 5 bases and 7 bases, there was a span of 6 bases. This CDR3 reads CASSSGEQYF. CDR3 nucleotide sequence: TGTGCCAGCAGTTCGGGTGAGCAGTACTTC.

The gene calls are TRBV13 and TRBJ2-7; 10 positions match TRBD1. V lost 5 bases to trimming and J lost 3 bases; unmatched junction nucleotides: 4. CDR3 size: 14 residues. The germline V gene has CDR1 PRHDT and CDR2 FYEKMQ (reference sequence). This chain's CDR3 is CASSPRTGGYEQYF. CDR3 in DNA: TGTGCCAGCAGCCCCAGGACAGGGGGCTACGAGCAGTACTTC.

In DNA form, the CDR3 reads TGTGCCAGCAGCCTACAGACAGGGCCTAACTATGGCTACACCTTC. This sequence encodes CASSLQTGPNYGYTF. This chain connects TRBV6-5 to TRBJ1-2; 7 positions agree with TRBD1. CDR3 size: 15 residues. Per the germline V gene, CDR1 is MNHEY and CDR2 is SVGAGI. Trimming removed 6 bases from V and 0 bases from J; junction bases left unmatched: 7.

V usage is TRBV12-3 or TRBV12-4 and J usage is TRBJ1-6, with D possibly TRBD1 on 5 matching bases. The CDR3 is 13 residues long. Between the trimmed V and J ends, which lost 6 bases and 4 bases, there was a span of 7 bases. The CDR3 bases are TGTGCCAGCAGGGGGCTATATAATTCACCCCTCCACTTT. It encodes CASRGLYNSPLHF.

The chain couples TRBV4-3 to TRBJ2-1; 7 nucleotides match TRBD2. Trimming at V came to 0 bases and at J to 6 bases, leaving 8 bases not matched to a gene. Germline V CDR1 and CDR2: LGHNA, YSLEER. There are 16 residues in the CDR3. As DNA, the CDR3 is TGCGCCAGCAGCCAAGATGGAGCGGGACGACTCAATGAGCAGTTCTTC. Amino acid sequence: CASSQDGAGRLNEQFF.

This clone was found a few times. V and J are TRBV7-8 and TRBJ2-3; D call uncertain. CDR3 length: 13 residues. In germline, CDR1 is SGHVS, CDR2 FQNEAQ. V shed 5 bases and J shed 3 bases, with 9 bases lying between them. The CDR3 bases are TGTGCCAGCAGCCCCCCAGTGACAGATACGCAGTATTTT. This translates into CASSPPVTDTQYF.

The V and J genes are TRBV6-6 and TRBJ1-3; 7 bases agree with TRBD1. In germline, CDR1 is MNHNY, CDR2 SVGAGI (reference sequence). CDR3 length equals 14 residues. The V and J ends lost 2 bases and 4 bases, in that order; junction bases with no gene match: 2. The CDR3 is CASSYRDSGNTIYF. In nucleotides, the CDR3 is TGTGCCAGCAGTTACCGGGACAGCGGAAACACCATATATTTT.

The rearrangement uses TRBV6-5 and TRBJ1-1; no reliable D call. The CDR3 extends over 14 amino acids. With 6 bases removed from V and 0 bases from J, the gap between germline ends came to 11 bases. The germline gives CDR1 MNHEY, CDR2 SVGAGI. CDR3 protein: CASRNGFLNTEAFF. The CDR3 DNA follows: TGTGCCAGCAGGAACGGGTTTTTGAACACTGAAGCTTTCTTT.

The V gene is TRBV7-8, the J gene TRBJ2-3, with D perhaps TRBD2 (6 bases). Deletions cut 1 base from V and 6 bases from J, with 17 bases between. Germline loops: CDR1 SGHVS, CDR2 FQNEAQ. The CDR3 has 16 amino acids. The CDR3 loop reads CASSLGAGTSSDTQYF. CDR3 coding DNA: TGTGCCAGCAGCTTAGGGGCGGGGACTTCCAGTGATACGCAGTATTTT.

This clone was picked up a small number of times. This rearrangement joins TRBV30 to TRBJ2-4, with 8 bases aligning to TRBD2. V gave up 8 bases and J gave up 3 bases; unmatched junction bases: 3. From germline, CDR1 is GTSNPN and CDR2 SVGIG (reference sequence). The CDR3 is made up of 12 amino acids. CDR3 sequence (DNA): TGTGCCAGAGCGGGAGTCAAAAACATTCAGTACTTC. It is translated as CARAGVKNIQYF.

To note about this clone: A read error may account for a junction end that differs from germline. V and J are TRBV19 and TRBJ2-3, with TRBD2 matching over 8 bases. Germline loops: CDR1 LNHDA, CDR2 SQIVND (reference sequence). The CDR3 covers 15 residues. The CDR3 is CASSIGGVTTDMQYF. For the CDR3, the DNA is TGTGCCAGTAGTATCGGGGGGGTCACCACAGATATGCAGTATTTT.

V is TRBV2 and J is TRBJ1-5, with TRBD1 identical over 8 bases. The CDR3 is 14 residues long. Per the germline V gene, CDR1 is SNHLY and CDR2 is FYNNEI. The V segment lost 6 bases and the J segment 3 bases; nucleotides outside the gene matches: 4. As DNA, the CDR3 is TGTGCCAGCAGCGGGGACAGGTTCAATCAGCCCCAGCATTTT. Translation gives CASSGDRFNQPQHF.